This section outlines one T cell receptor beta chain sequence together with its context. Original handling: Amplification from reference gene primers served as the basis for estimated nucleated cell counts. Measured with immunoSEQ multiplex PCR; TCRdb has only the in-frame clones, and not every one. That table gives V, J and clone size, and the DNA gave D and trimming. The profile shows about 200,000 clones, 80% to 90% of them singletons. The record originates from a study of blood T cell repertoires in COVID-19. Looking at the study overall: Spain, Italy and the United States supplied samples that represented acute and convalescent COVID-19.

Per germline, CDR1 KGHDR and CDR2 SFDVKD. V lost 4 bases, J lost 5 bases, and 14 bases lay in between. CDR3 length equals 15 residues. The chain employs TRBV24-1 and TRBJ2-1, with TRBD2 as a possible D gene (6 bases). Sequenced material: peripheral blood. This TCR came from a woman aged 45 to 65 with acute or convalescent COVID-19. The CDR3 protein is CATSDHSGLDNEQFF. The DNA of the CDR3 is TGTGCCACCAGTGACCATAGCGGACTTGACAATGAGCAGTTCTTC.